Below, 3 T cell receptor beta chains from the same sample are listed, as sequenced in a study of blood T cell repertoires in COVID-19. The repertoire was sequenced with immunoSEQ multiplex PCR; TCRdb's copy has only in-frame clones and lacks some. The data show 200,000 to 300,000 clones, with just under 85% seen just once and approximately 9.4% held by the top ten. Sequenced sample: peripheral blood. These receptor sequences come from a woman of 80 years or more with acute or convalescent COVID-19.

This clone has only a few counts. V gene TRBV29-1 combines with J gene TRBJ1-1, with D possibly TRBD1 on 6 matching bases. The CDR3 is 12 residues long. Trimming took off 0 bases at V and 6 bases at J, with 8 bases between the two ends. Germline V lookup: CDR1 SQVTM, CDR2 ANQGSEA. The CDR3 sequence: CSVEEGASEAFF. CDR3 coding DNA: TGCAGCGTTGAAGAGGGGGCTTCTGAAGCTTTCTTT.

For this clone: Other nucleotide sequences from this sample produce the same CDR3. V gene TRBV11-2 combines with J gene TRBJ1-1; possibly TRBD1 for D (6 bases). This CDR3 has 13 residues. Germline V gene data show CDR1 as SGHAT and CDR2 as FQNNGV. V lost 5 bases and J 1 base, leaving 8 bases between the germline ends. The CDR3 protein is CASSLGQNTEAFF. Written as DNA, the CDR3 is TGTGCCAGCAGCCTGGGACAGAACACTGAAGCTTTCTTT. The variable domain in full, with the rest retrieved from reference TRBV11-2 and TRBJ1-1, is EAGVAQSPRYKIIEKRQSVAFWCNPISGHATLYWYQQILGQGPKLLIQFQNNGVVDDSQLPKDRFSAERLKGVDSTLKIQPAKLEDSAVYLCASSLGQNTEAFFGQGTRLTVV.

Details on this clone: In the same sample, other DNA sequences code for this CDR3. This chain connects TRBV2 to TRBJ1-5; TRBD1 matches 10 bases. CDR3 length: 15 residues. Losses at the gene ends were 4 bases for V and 4 bases for J; bases not matched to a gene: 4. The germline V gene encodes CDR1 SNHLY and CDR2 FYNNEI. The CDR3 protein is CASSGQGARNQPQHF. The DNA of the CDR3 is TGTGCCAGCAGTGGACAGGGGGCTCGGAATCAGCCCCAGCATTTT.